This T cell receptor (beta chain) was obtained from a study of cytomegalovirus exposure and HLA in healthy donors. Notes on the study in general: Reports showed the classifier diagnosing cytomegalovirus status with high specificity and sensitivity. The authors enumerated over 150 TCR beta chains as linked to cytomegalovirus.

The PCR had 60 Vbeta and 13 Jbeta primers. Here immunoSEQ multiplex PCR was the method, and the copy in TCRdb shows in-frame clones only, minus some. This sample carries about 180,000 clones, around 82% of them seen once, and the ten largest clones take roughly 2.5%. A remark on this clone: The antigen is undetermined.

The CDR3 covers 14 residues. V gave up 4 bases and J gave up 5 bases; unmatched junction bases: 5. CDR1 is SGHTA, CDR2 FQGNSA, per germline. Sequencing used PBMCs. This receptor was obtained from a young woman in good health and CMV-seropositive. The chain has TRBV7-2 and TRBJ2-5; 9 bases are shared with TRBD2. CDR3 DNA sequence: TGTGCCAGCAGCTCGCGGGGGGGCGGGGAGACCCAGTACTTC. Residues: CASSSRGGGETQYF.